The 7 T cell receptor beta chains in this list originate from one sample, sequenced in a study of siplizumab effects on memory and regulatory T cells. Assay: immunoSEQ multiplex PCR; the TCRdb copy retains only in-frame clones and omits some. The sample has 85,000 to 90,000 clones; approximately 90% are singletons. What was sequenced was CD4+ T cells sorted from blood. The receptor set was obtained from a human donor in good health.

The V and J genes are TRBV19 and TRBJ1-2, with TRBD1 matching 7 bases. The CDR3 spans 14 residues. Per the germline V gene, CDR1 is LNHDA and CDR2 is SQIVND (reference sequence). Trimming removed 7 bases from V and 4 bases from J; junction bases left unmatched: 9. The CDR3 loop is CASIPQGGIYGYTF. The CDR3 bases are TGTGCCAGTATCCCTCAGGGGGGGATCTATGGCTACACCTTC.

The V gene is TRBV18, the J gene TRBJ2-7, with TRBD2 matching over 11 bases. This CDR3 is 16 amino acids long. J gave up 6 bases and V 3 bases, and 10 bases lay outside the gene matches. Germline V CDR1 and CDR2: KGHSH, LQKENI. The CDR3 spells CASSPPLAGGPGEQYF. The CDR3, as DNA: TGTGCCAGCTCACCCCCCTTAGCGGGAGGGCCAGGCGAGCAGTACTTC. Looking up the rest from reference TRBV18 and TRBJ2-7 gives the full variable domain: NAGVMQNPRHLVRRRGQEARLRCSPMKGHSHVYWYRQLPEEGLKFMVYLQKENIIDESGMPKERFSAEFPKEGPSILRIQQVVRGDSAAYFCASSPPLAGGPGEQYFGPGTRLTVT.

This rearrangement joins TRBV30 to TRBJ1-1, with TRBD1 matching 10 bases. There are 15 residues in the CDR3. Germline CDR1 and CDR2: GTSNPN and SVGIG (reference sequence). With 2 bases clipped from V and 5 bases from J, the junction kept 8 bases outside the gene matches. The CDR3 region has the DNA TGTGCCTGGAGTTGGGACAGGGGCGGTGGGACTGAAGCTTTCTTT. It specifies CAWSWDRGGGTEAFF.

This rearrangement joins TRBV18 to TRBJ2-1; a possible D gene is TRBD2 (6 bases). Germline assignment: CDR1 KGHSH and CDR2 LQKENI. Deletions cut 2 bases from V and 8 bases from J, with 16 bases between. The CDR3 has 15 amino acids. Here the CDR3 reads CASSPLSGDNHEQFF. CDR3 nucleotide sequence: TGTGCCAGCTCACCATTATCGGGAGATAACCATGAGCAGTTCTTC.

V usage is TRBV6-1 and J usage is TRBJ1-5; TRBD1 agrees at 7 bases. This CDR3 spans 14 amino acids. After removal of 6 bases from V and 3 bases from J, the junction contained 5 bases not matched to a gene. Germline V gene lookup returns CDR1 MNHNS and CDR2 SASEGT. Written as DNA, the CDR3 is TGTGCCAGCAGCCAGACAGGGAACAATCAGCCCCAGCATTTT. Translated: CASSQTGNNQPQHF.

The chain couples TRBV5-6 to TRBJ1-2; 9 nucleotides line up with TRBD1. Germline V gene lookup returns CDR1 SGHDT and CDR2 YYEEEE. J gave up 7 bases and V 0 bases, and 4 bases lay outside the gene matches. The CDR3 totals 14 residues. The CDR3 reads CASSLGQGVGGYTF. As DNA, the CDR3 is TGTGCCAGCAGCTTGGGACAGGGGGTTGGTGGCTACACCTTC.

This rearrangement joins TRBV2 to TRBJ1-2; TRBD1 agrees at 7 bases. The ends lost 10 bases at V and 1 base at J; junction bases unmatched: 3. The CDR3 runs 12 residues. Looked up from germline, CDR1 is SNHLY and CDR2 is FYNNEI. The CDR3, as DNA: TGTGCCACCGGACAGGTTAACTATGGCTACACCTTC. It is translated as CATGQVNYGYTF.